This entry lists 8 T cell receptor beta chains sequenced from one sample in a study of T cells in Graves' hyperthyroidism and ophthalmopathy. What was amplified from RNA transcripts were TCR beta CDR3 regions. When the TCR CDR3 underwent first-round RT-PCR, the HTBI primer set was used. TCRdb processed the multiplex PCR reads anew with MiXCR; each CDR3 protein has one entry. The repertoire holds approximately 600,000 distinct CDR3 sequences, with roughly 17% as singletons. The sample consisted of blood. The receptors shown here come from a woman in her twenties or thirties with Graves' hyperthyroidism.

The chain uses TRBV5-6 and TRBJ1-1; D unresolved. The CDR3 is made up of 14 amino acids. CDR1 and CDR2 from the germline V gene are SGHDT and YYEEEE. Trimming pared 4 bases from V and 5 bases from J, leaving 15 bases between. The CDR3 coding sequence is TGTGCCAGCAGCCCAGAGGTGGGGAGAACTGAAGCTTTCTTT. It encodes CASSPEVGRTEAFF.

This clonotype was seen more than once but under ten times. The chain recombines TRBV20-1 with TRBJ2-3; D not certain. The CDR3 is made up of 15 amino acids. The V gene lost 0 bases and the J gene lost 0 bases, with 10 bases spanning the gap. Germline V gene lookup returns CDR1 DFQATT and CDR2 SNEGSKA (reference sequence). CDR3 sequence: CSARDWVLSTDTQYF. The CDR3 DNA is TGCAGTGCTAGAGATTGGGTCCTTAGCACAGATACGCAGTATTTT.

CDR3 DNA sequence: TGTGCCACCCGAGCCGACATCACAGATACGCAGTATTTT. Translated, it gives CATRADITDTQYF. V usage is TRBV24-1 and J usage is TRBJ2-3; D gene uncertain. Germline V gene data show CDR1 as KGHDR and CDR2 as SFDVKD. Trimming removed 9 bases from V and 2 bases from J, with 11 bases in between. CDR3 size: 13 residues.

This clonotype was counted at least ten times. The chain joins TRBV5-1 to TRBJ1-1; weak D call: TRBD1 (6 bases). Trimming cost V 3 bases and J 0 bases, with 9 bases left between them. Germline CDR1 is SGHRS and CDR2 is YFSETQ. The CDR3 has 14 residues. The CDR3 loop is CASSSDSLNTEAFF. The CDR3 region has the DNA TGCGCCAGCAGCTCGGACAGCCTGAACACTGAAGCTTTCTTT.

There are a few counts of this clonotype. The chain combines TRBV27 with TRBJ2-3; 7 positions agree with TRBD2. This CDR3 spans 12 amino acids. CDR1 and CDR2 (germline): MNHEY, SMNVEV (reference sequence). The V segment lost 8 bases and the J segment 6 bases; nucleotides outside the gene matches: 5. The CDR3 coding sequence is TGTGCCAGCCGGAAGGGAGGGGATACGCAGTATTTT. Encoded protein: CASRKGGDTQYF.

The chain combines TRBV27 with TRBJ1-5, with 9 positions matching TRBD1. The CDR3 contains 15 residues. V gave up 6 bases and J gave up 5 bases; unmatched junction bases: 8. Germline V gene sequence: CDR1 MNHEY, CDR2 SMNVEV (reference sequence). The CDR3 here is CASRWGQGSDQPQHF. Written as DNA, the CDR3 is TGTGCCAGCAGATGGGGACAGGGCTCGGATCAGCCCCAGCATTTT.

The chain combines TRBV7-9 with TRBJ2-4, with D maybe TRBD2 (7 bases). V lost 5 bases and J lost 2, with 13 bases in between. The CDR3 runs to 15 residues. CDR1 is SEHNR, CDR2 FQNEAQ, per germline (reference sequence). The DNA of the CDR3 is TGTGCCAGCAGCGTAGGGGGGGCAACCAAAAACATTCAGTACTTC. Translation: CASSVGGATKNIQYF.

The rearrangement joins TRBV2 to TRBJ2-7; D is undetermined. The CDR3 is 12 amino acids. V lost 8 bases and J 2 bases, leaving 10 bases between the germline ends. Germline V gene sequence: CDR1 SNHLY, CDR2 FYNNEI. The CDR3 nucleotides are TGTGCCAGCTGGTCGAAAACCTACGAGCAGTACTTC. This sequence encodes CASWSKTYEQYF.